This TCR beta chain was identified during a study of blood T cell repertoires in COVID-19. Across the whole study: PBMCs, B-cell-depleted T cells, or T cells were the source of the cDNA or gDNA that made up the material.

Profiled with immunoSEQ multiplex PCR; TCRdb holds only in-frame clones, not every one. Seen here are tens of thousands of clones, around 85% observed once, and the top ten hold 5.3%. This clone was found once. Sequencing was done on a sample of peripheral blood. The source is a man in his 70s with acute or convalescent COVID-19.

The CDR3 coding sequence is TGTGCCAGCAGCCAAGCCCTAGCGTACTCCTACGAGCAGTACTTC. Protein product: CASSQALAYSYEQYF. The chain joins TRBV3-1 (or the pseudogene TRBV3-2) to TRBJ2-7; D is perhaps TRBD2 (6 bases). This CDR3 has 15 amino acids. The V gene lost 1 base and the J gene lost 0 bases, with 10 bases spanning the gap. Germline V lookup: CDR1 LGHDT, CDR2 YNNKEL (reference sequence).